These 28 T cell receptor beta chains share one sample of origin, sequenced in a study of T cell responses to AZD1222 COVID-19 vaccine (dated by TCRdb to the early 2020s). Library preparation was by the immunoSEQ multiplex PCR assay. TCRdb re-hosts the immuneACCESS table, in-frame sequences only. Its copies lack some clones; in the studies checked, an unresolved V gene accounts for under half of them, and the cause for the rest is not known. The sample includes some 150,000 clones, with about 87% observed a single time. Of the sample, 2.5% to 4% is held by the ten largest clones. Explained via the paper, the time point label denotes: baseline before first vaccination. The source was peripheral blood, collected on day 0 of AZD1222 vaccination. The source is an adult in good health.

The rearrangement joins TRBV11-2 to TRBJ1-2; D gene ambiguous. V was shortened by 1 base and J by 8 bases, with 11 bases between the two germline ends. Germline loops: CDR1 SGHAT, CDR2 FQNNGV. The CDR3 is 13 amino acids. CDR3 in amino acids: CASSLGSSGGYTF. CDR3 in DNA: TGTGCCAGCAGCTTAGGTTCCTCGGGGGGCTACACCTTC.

The J gene is TRBJ2-1, the V gene TRBV3-1 (or the pseudogene TRBV3-2), with unresolved D. Trimming stripped 1 base from V and 4 bases from J, with 17 bases between. Per the germline V gene, CDR1 is LGHDT and CDR2 is YNNKEL (reference sequence). CDR3 length: 17 residues. CDR3 bases: TGTGCCAGCAGCCAAGCGGGTCAGCACCTTCGTTACAATGAGCAGTTCTTC. Amino acids: CASSQAGQHLRYNEQFF.

The chain couples TRBV27 to TRBJ1-5; D call uncertain. Trimming cost V 5 bases and J 2 bases, with 10 bases left between them. The V gene's germline CDR1 is MNHEY and CDR2 SMNVEV (reference sequence). This CDR3 has 14 amino acids. The CDR3 sequence is CASSPRQGNQPQHF. CDR3 in DNA: TGTGCCAGCAGTCCCAGGCAGGGCAATCAGCCCCAGCATTTT.

V usage is TRBV5-1 and J usage is TRBJ1-1, with 7 positions matching TRBD1. Germline-derived CDR1 and CDR2 are SGHRS and YFSETQ. Trimming took 4 bases from V and 4 from J; bases not matched to a gene: 10. The CDR3 contains 15 residues. CDR3 residues: CASSLLTGQGTEAFF. The CDR3 nucleotides read TGCGCCAGCAGCCTTCTGACAGGGCAGGGCACTGAAGCTTTCTTT. Filled out from reference TRBV5-1 and TRBJ1-1, the complete variable domain reads KAGVTQTPRYLIKTRGQQVTLSCSPISGHRSVSWYQQTPGQGLQFLFEYFSETQRNKGNFPGRFSGRQFSNSRSEMNVSTLELGDSALYLCASSLLTGQGTEAFFGQGTRLTVV.

The chain combines TRBV24-1 with TRBJ1-4; maybe TRBD1 (5 bases). Germline lookup yields CDR1 KGHDR and CDR2 SFDVKD. This CDR3 comprises 15 residues. Trimming took off 3 bases at V and 3 bases at J, with 10 bases between the two ends. CDR3 protein: CATSDGGSANEKLFF. The CDR3 nucleotides read TGTGCCACCAGTGATGGGGGATCGGCTAATGAAAAACTGTTTTTT.

The genes are TRBV14 and TRBJ2-7; D is undetermined. The CDR3 runs to 12 residues. The germline gives CDR1 SGHDN, CDR2 FVKESK. Between the trimmed V and J ends, which lost 0 bases and 7 bases, there was a span of 7 bases. The CDR3 reads CASSQESREQYF. CDR3 DNA: TGTGCCAGCAGCCAAGAATCGAGGGAGCAGTACTTC.

This chain uses TRBV16 with TRBJ1-1, with TRBD1 identical over 7 bases. The CDR3 is made up of 14 amino acids. Trimming removed 1 base from V and 5 bases from J; junction bases left unmatched: 4. Germline V gene data show CDR1 as KGHSY and CDR2 as FQNENV. DNA of the CDR3: TGTGCCAGCAGCCAATATACAGGGGATACTGAAGCTTTCTTT. Amino acid sequence: CASSQYTGDTEAFF.

This rearrangement joins TRBV6-5 to TRBJ1-1, with 8 bases that match TRBD1. The CDR3 loop spans 15 amino acids. V shed 8 bases, J shed 6 bases, and the junction held 14 bases outside the gene matches. Germline V CDR1 and CDR2: MNHEY, SVGAGI. CDR3: CASLTGQDRGSEAFF. For the CDR3, the DNA is TGTGCCAGCTTGACTGGGCAAGACAGGGGCTCTGAAGCTTTCTTT.

The gene calls are TRBV3-1 (or the pseudogene TRBV3-2) and TRBJ2-5, with 7 bases lining up with TRBD2. Trimming cost V 0 bases and J 4 bases; bases outside gene matches: 5. Looked up from germline, CDR1 is LGHDT and CDR2 is YNNKEL (reference sequence). The CDR3 contains 15 residues. The CDR3 sequence is CASSQDPGGAETQYF. CDR3 DNA sequence: TGTGCCAGCAGCCAAGATCCGGGGGGAGCAGAGACCCAGTACTTC.

This clone was recorded once. The rearrangement links TRBV4-1 to TRBJ1-1; D may be TRBD1 (6 bases). CDR1 and CDR2 from the germline V gene are MGHRA and YSYEKL. V lost 0 bases and J lost 7, with 27 bases in between. The CDR3 has 19 amino acids. The DNA of the CDR3 is TGCGCCAGCAGCCAAGATCGCCGAGAGGGTTGGAGGGGGGCACGTGAAGCTTTCTTT. Its translation is CASSQDRREGWRGAREAFF.

The chain carries TRBV19 and TRBJ1-2; 7 bases line up with TRBD1. Trimming took 6 bases from V and 4 from J; bases not matched to a gene: 5. CDR1 is LNHDA, CDR2 SQIVND, per germline (reference sequence). The length of the CDR3 is 13 residues. As DNA, the CDR3 is TGTGCCAGTAGAACAGGGGAGGGCTATGGCTACACCTTC. Its translation is CASRTGEGYGYTF. Full variable domain (remainder filled in from reference TRBV19 and TRBJ1-2): DGGITQSPKYLFRKEGQNVTLSCEQNLNHDAMYWYRQDPGQGLRLIYYSQIVNDFQKGDIAEGYSVSREKKESFPLTVTSAQKNPTAFYLCASRTGEGYGYTFGSGTRLTVV.

The V and J genes are TRBV27 and TRBJ1-6; D is uncertain. Trimming pared 4 bases from V and 2 bases from J, leaving 0 bases between. The CDR3 consists of 12 residues. Per germline, CDR1 MNHEY and CDR2 SMNVEV (reference sequence). The CDR3 nucleotides read TGTGCCAGCAGTTCCTATAATTCACCCCTCCACTTT. Translation gives CASSSYNSPLHF.

The chain joins TRBV27 to TRBJ1-4, with 9 nucleotides matching TRBD1. The germline V gene has CDR1 MNHEY and CDR2 SMNVEV (reference sequence). There are 17 residues in the CDR3. The J segment lost 4 bases and the V segment lost 5 bases, leaving 11 bases of the junction unmatched. CDR3 DNA sequence: TGTGCCAGCAGTGCCTGGTTGACAGGGGGGAGTAATGAAAAACTGTTTTTT. This gives the protein CASSAWLTGGSNEKLFF.

The genes are TRBV11-2 and TRBJ1-2; D is perhaps TRBD1 (6 bases). This CDR3 is built from 17 residues. Trimming took 5 bases from V and 2 from J, leaving 21 bases between them. CDR1 is SGHAT and CDR2 is FQNNGV in the germline V gene. The CDR3 region is CASSEIGGLVGNYGYTF. The CDR3 DNA reads as TGTGCCAGCAGCGAAATAGGGGGACTCGTCGGGAACTATGGCTACACCTTC. Looking up the rest from reference TRBV11-2 and TRBJ1-2 gives the full variable domain: EAGVAQSPRYKIIEKRQSVAFWCNPISGHATLYWYQQILGQGPKLLIQFQNNGVVDDSQLPKDRFSAERLKGVDSTLKIQPAKLEDSAVYLCASSEIGGLVGNYGYTFGSGTRLTVV.

The CDR3 coding sequence is TGTGCCAGCAGCCCCGGGGAGGCGGCCTGGGGCACTGAAGCTTTCTTT. Its protein product is CASSPGEAAWGTEAFF. V gene TRBV28 combines with J gene TRBJ1-1; no definite D call. The CDR3 runs 16 residues. Germline V gene lookup returns CDR1 MDHEN and CDR2 SYDVKM. V shed 6 bases and J shed 4 bases, with 21 bases lying between them.

The genes are TRBV19 and TRBJ1-2; D is uncertain. CDR1 is LNHDA and CDR2 is SQIVND in the germline V gene (reference sequence). The CDR3 consists of 13 residues. V was pared by 8 bases and J by 4 bases, with 14 bases between. CDR3 residues: CASGHSPVYGYTF. As DNA, the CDR3 is TGTGCCAGTGGGCACAGCCCCGTCTATGGCTACACCTTC.

The chain recombines TRBV24-1 with TRBJ1-4; TRBD1 aligns across 8 bases. The CDR3 runs 15 residues. J gave up 3 bases and V 7 bases, and 6 bases lay outside the gene matches. The germline V gene has CDR1 KGHDR and CDR2 SFDVKD. For the CDR3, the DNA is TGTGCCACCAGGCCCGACAGGGGCGCTAATGAAAAACTGTTTTTT. Translated, it gives CATRPDRGANEKLFF.

The rearrangement joins TRBV6-4 to TRBJ1-1; D might be TRBD1 (5 bases). Per germline, CDR1 MRHNA and CDR2 SNTAGT. This CDR3 region has 13 residues. V gave up 8 bases and J gave up 1 base, with 11 bases separating them. This CDR3 is CASSTQENTEAFF. CDR3 nucleotide sequence: TGTGCCAGCTCCACACAGGAGAACACTGAAGCTTTCTTT.

The chain combines TRBV14 with TRBJ2-7; no clear D gene. CDR3 length: 14 residues. The V end lost 3 bases, the J end lost 4 bases, and 13 bases lay between the germline ends. The germline CDR1 and CDR2 sequences are SGHDN and FVKESK. The chain's CDR3 is CASSQTTVWYEQYF. DNA of the CDR3: TGTGCCAGCAGCCAGACGACGGTATGGTACGAGCAGTACTTC.

This CDR3 reads CASQPGQIMNTEAFF. DNA of the CDR3: TGTGCCAGTCAACCGGGACAGATCATGAACACTGAAGCTTTCTTT. The chain links TRBV19 to TRBJ1-1; 7 bases line up with TRBD1. CDR1 is LNHDA and CDR2 is SQIVND in the germline V gene (reference sequence). The ends lost 8 bases at V and 0 bases at J; junction bases unmatched: 9. This CDR3 has 15 residues.

As DNA, the CDR3 is TGTGCCAGCAGCCGAGGGACAAACAATGAGCAGTTCTTC. It encodes CASSRGTNNEQFF. The rearrangement joins TRBV3-1 (or the pseudogene TRBV3-2) to TRBJ2-1; maybe TRBD1 (6 bases). V gave up 4 bases and J gave up 5 bases, with 9 bases separating them. The germline gives CDR1 LGHDT, CDR2 YNNKEL (reference sequence). This CDR3 is built from 13 residues.

The rearrangement joins TRBV7-2 to TRBJ2-2, with no clear D. The CDR3 runs 14 residues. Germline V gene data show CDR1 as SGHTA and CDR2 as FQGNSA. V lost 5 bases and J lost 5, with 12 bases in between. This CDR3 is CASSRVSRTGELFF. The CDR3 nucleotides read TGTGCCAGCAGCCGGGTCTCGCGGACCGGGGAGCTGTTTTTT.

This clone was found once. The chain joins TRBV6-5 to TRBJ1-3; D call uncertain. This CDR3 has 15 amino acids. V was shortened by 6 bases and J by 1 base, with 13 bases between the two germline ends. From germline, CDR1 is MNHEY and CDR2 SVGAGI. The CDR3 nucleotides are TGTGCCAGCAGAACCACCCCGGGTTCTGGAAACACCATATATTTT. As protein: CASRTTPGSGNTIYF.

The chain carries TRBV5-1 and TRBJ2-3; 11 bases fit TRBD2. V gave up 9 bases and J gave up 6 bases; unmatched junction bases: 12. This CDR3 has 15 residues. Germline CDR1 and CDR2: SGHRS and YFSETQ. The CDR3 loop is CATRRSGGAGDTQYF. The CDR3, as DNA: TGCGCCACCCGGCGTAGCGGGGGGGCAGGGGATACGCAGTATTTT.

This clone was seen a handful of times. V is TRBV5-4 and J is TRBJ1-3; the D gene is possibly TRBD1 (5 bases). CDR1 is SGHNT and CDR2 is YYREEE in the germline V gene (reference sequence). V dropped 2 bases and J dropped 0 bases, with 6 bases sitting between them. The length of the CDR3 is 14 residues. The CDR3, as DNA: TGTGCCAGCAGCTTAGACAGCTCTGGAAACACCATATATTTT. Amino acids: CASSLDSSGNTIYF.

The V call is TRBV5-6, the J call TRBJ2-3; TRBD2 agrees at 8 bases. With 6 bases clipped from V and 4 bases from J, the junction kept 10 bases outside the gene matches. Germline CDR1 is SGHDT and CDR2 is YYEEEE. This CDR3 contains 15 residues. The CDR3 DNA follows: TGTGCCAGCACCTCGGGGGGGAGAATGGCAGATACGCAGTATTTT. Translating gives CASTSGGRMADTQYF.

The chain uses TRBV5-1 and TRBJ1-2, with TRBD1 matching 7 bases. The CDR3 runs 15 residues. Germline V gives CDR1 SGHRS, CDR2 YFSETQ. Germline trimming cut 0 bases from V and 8 bases from J; bases unmatched to any gene: 10. CDR3 amino acids: CASSLAKGQLKGYTF. CDR3 DNA sequence: TGCGCCAGCAGCTTGGCGAAGGGACAGCTAAAAGGCTACACCTTC.

This chain connects TRBV28 to TRBJ1-2; D may be TRBD1 (5 bases). The ends were cut back, 11 bases at V and 2 bases at J, with 12 bases in the middle. CDR1 MDHEN and CDR2 SYDVKM come from the germline V gene. CDR3 length equals 12 residues. CDR3 sequence (DNA): TGTGCCTGCGGGGGTCCCAACTATGGCTACACCTTC. The encoded protein is CACGGPNYGYTF.